This TCR beta chain is from a study of T cell repertoires in cytomegalovirus infection. Study-wide points: Dominating the ex vivo response were HLA-C-restricted CMV-specific TCR beta clonotypes. The study identified carriers of CMV plus the relevant HLA from cumulative public TCR beta family frequency.

MiXCR was run by TCRdb on the reads, yielding one entry per CDR3 protein. Among approximately 500,000 distinct CDR3 sequences listed, roughly 12% were seen once. This clonotype was recorded a few times. Its target is not known. This receptor was identified in a human donor in good health (CMV status not recorded). Some clones in this sample may be carry-over from other donors' samples. The sequenced sample was PBMCs.

CDR3 DNA sequence: TGTGCCAGTGAGGGCCCTCCTAACTATGGCTACACCTTC. Translated: CASEGPPNYGYTF. The chain is built from TRBV19 and TRBJ1-2; no firm D call. The germline gives CDR1 LNHDA, CDR2 SQIVND (reference sequence). The V end was cut by 8 bases, the J end by 0 bases, with 10 bases between. The CDR3 has 13 residues.